These T cell receptor beta chains were read from a single sample in a study of cytomegalovirus exposure and HLA in healthy donors. Here immunoSEQ multiplex PCR was the method, and the copy in TCRdb shows in-frame clones only, minus some. Seen here are under 200,000 clones, less than 90% observed once, and the top ten hold 1.5% to 2.5%. Sequenced input: PBMCs. These receptors were collected from a man between 18 and 35 years old in good health and CMV-seronegative. Each CDR3 is given without its conserved first and last residue.

cdr3_aa,cdr3_length,j_call,v_call
ASSLEPEAF,9,TRBJ1-1,TRBV7-9
ASSIPGNYEQY,11,TRBJ2-7,TRBV19
ASSRDSAGNTIY,12,TRBJ1-3,TRBV5-1
ASSWGVGNYGYT,12,TRBJ1-2,TRBV27
ASSPGAGAGGYT,12,TRBJ1-2,TRBV6-4
SGLVDYEQY,9,TRBJ2-7,TRBV20-1
ASSPTSGSFNTGELF,15,TRBJ2-2,TRBV5-5
ASSQRVAAHNEQF,13,TRBJ2-1,TRBV16
ASSLKTGGSDTQY,13,TRBJ2-3,TRBV5-5
ASSGGQGGYEQY,12,TRBJ2-7,TRBV6-1